Listed here is a single TCR beta chain. This clonotype was seen only once. Its antigen remains unidentified. Base quality data are lacking; no much larger clone is found one base away. A lone read gives weak evidence. The CDR3 spans 15 residues, from the cysteine through the phenylalanine. Left in the record is the CDR3 DNA by itself, 45 bases read in frame from the first base. CDR1 is given as SQVTM and CDR2 as ANQGSEA, both from the germline V gene. V loses 5 bases, J loses 0 bases, and the germline ends lie 15 bases apart. Sequencer: Illumina HiSeq 1500. The raw public data were reprocessed by TCRdb itself: fastp quality trimming at Q25, MiXCR clonotype calling, in-frame beta chains only. Each record represents a unique CDR3 protein, reported with the most common genes and DNA among its rows. In this sample the table shows more than 250,000 distinct CDR3 sequences, approximately 14% of which occur a single time. 8.8% of the sample comes from the top ten.

This sample is drawn from a study of T cell repertoires in cytomegalovirus infection (dated by TCRdb to about 2019). General notes on the study: Donor HLA type was relevant to the analysis, because carriage of CMV infection together with the matching HLA type was indicated by public TCR beta signatures.

The study at large found these results: Carriers of CMV infection plus the relevant HLA type were discriminated by the cumulative frequency of public TCR beta family members in the study cohort and in an independent roughly 370-donor cohort. The ex vivo response was dominated by HLA-C-restricted CMV-specific TCR beta clonotypes, and the single most frequent clonotype in two of eight donors was supplied by these HLA-C-restricted clonotypes.

This receptor was obtained from a human donor in good health (CMV status not recorded). Some clones in this sample may be carry-over from other donors' samples. This sequence uses TRBV29-1 and TRBJ2-3; the D gene assignment is perhaps TRBD1 or TRBD2, with each matching 6 bases. The sequencing input was PBMCs. The CDR3 region has the sequence CSVSGGGQSTDTQYF. The nucleotide sequence reads TGCAGCGTTTCAGGAGGGGGACAAAGCACAGATACGCAGTATTTT.